The entry below describes one T cell receptor beta chain. No antigen is known for it. V trimming: 1 base; J trimming: 5 bases; junction bases outside the gene matches: 4. CDR1 is LNHDA and CDR2 is SQIVND in the germline V gene (reference sequence). This CDR3 has 16 residues. The data are from a study of T cell responses to AZD1222 COVID-19 vaccine. General study results and limits: After two AZD1222 doses, spike-specific TCR breadth and depth rose versus day 0. The donor group comprised mostly white British people and more females; the analysis possibly underestimated clonal diversity.

Produced via immunoSEQ multiplex PCR; TCRdb's table is partial and in-frame only. The sample consists of fewer than 100,000 clones, around 84% of them appearing once. This TCR was recovered from an adult in good health. The gene calls are TRBV19 and TRBJ2-5; 13 positions match TRBD2. The sequenced sample was peripheral blood, obtained on day 0 of AZD1222 vaccination. The CDR3 reads CASSIGLTSGGETQYF. The CDR3 DNA reads as TGTGCCAGTAGTATAGGGTTGACTAGCGGGGGGGAGACCCAGTACTTC. The variable domain in full, completed from reference TRBV19 and TRBJ2-5, reads DGGITQSPKYLFRKEGQNVTLSCEQNLNHDAMYWYRQDPGQGLRLIYYSQIVNDFQKGDIAEGYSVSREKKESFPLTVTSAQKNPTAFYLCASSIGLTSGGETQYFGPGTRLLVL.